Sequencing of this T cell receptor (beta chain) was carried out in a study of cytomegalovirus exposure and HLA in healthy donors listed by TCRdb under 2017. With respect to the entire study: An earlier analysis of some 600 of the donors reported approximately 260 Gb of sequence data and 117 million unique TCR beta sequences obtained from around 190 million T cells. Four or five DR-DQ haplotypes were handled as single units for association and clustering, since linkage in the cohort was strong. Besides the first cohort of roughly 640 subjects, a separate validation cohort made up of over 100 different subjects was used. Across approximately 400 genotyped donors of the cohort, an average of approximately 240,000 unique TCR beta nucleotide sequences per donor were sequenced, and roughly 20% of those sequences were non-productive. About 300 gigabases of sequencing data and approximately 93 million unique TCR sequences were included in an early release covering about 700 HLA-typed donors. To study patterns of TCR occurrence, a later analysis re-analyzed previously published TCR beta repertoires from more than 550 donors and added high-resolution HLA genotyping. The later analysis used no new phenotypic data to find candidate immune exposures, relying instead on TCR beta sequences and their occurrence across donors. The study aimed to test whether cataloging public T cell receptors could reveal signatures of past pathogen exposure. The number of donors typed differed by locus, with roughly 629-640 for A, B, C, DRB1 and DQB1, 522 for DQA1, 606 for DPA1, and about 450 for DPB1. In a later genetic analysis, genome-wide SNP genotypes for about 55% of the roughly 670 donors were used, and that subset was treated as a discovery cohort. An earlier analysis of fewer than 700 of the donors applied high-throughput TCR beta sequencing to assess whether each TCR beta V gene segment acted as functional or pseudogenic. HLA typing included class I and class II loci at four-digit resolution. To predict cytomegalovirus infection status, the study combined high-throughput TCR immunosequencing, statistical association of individual TCRs with disease status, and machine learning. Of the 300 to 500 genotyped donors, more than 75% were placed in the genetic ancestry cluster associated with self-reported Caucasian donors. Using immunosequencing, the study profiled T cell repertoires from about 620 subjects and related those repertoires to cytomegalovirus serostatus. Every repertoire in the discovery cohort had been generated on one and the same sequencing platform. Alongside the repertoire data, information on donor age, sex, ethnicity and CMV serostatus was compiled. Findings and caveats that apply to the study as a whole: While some public TCRs were present in many individuals, most TCR sequences turned up only very rarely across donors. At a false discovery rate of 0.05, a later analysis linked about 17,000 TCR beta sequences to specific HLA alleles. A later genetic analysis associated a missense DCLRE1C variant with V-gene and J-gene trimming of TCR beta chains, and an independent cohort replicated the association. In a later analysis, several top co-occurrence clusters were reported to appear linked to parvovirus B19, influenza, CMV and Epstein-Barr virus. The presence/absence analyses assumed that sequencing depth was roughly uniform across donors, and that assumption may not be true. The 87-base-pair reads could not distinguish some IMGT-functional V segments, including TRBV6-2 and TRBV6-3, so those segments were excluded. Compared with the roughly 670-donor mean, donors in an Asian-associated ancestry cluster had fewer N-insertions in productive TCRs, according to a later genetic analysis. In both the original and validation cohorts, the classifier was reported to diagnose cytomegalovirus status with high specificity and sensitivity. A group of highly shared sequence variants was considered likely to be a technical artifact of the sequencing pipeline. In this cohort, only TCR beta chains were sequenced, and detectable features were limited by the absence of alpha or paired-chain data. In a later analysis, HLA-associated TCR beta chains were found to be more clonally expanded and to have lower generation probabilities than equally common non-associated chains. Strong co-occurrence of HLA alleles, especially DR and DQ, made assigning TCR associations to individual alleles difficult. In vitro tests confirmed that three of the cytomegalovirus-associated TCR beta chains recognize cytomegalovirus antigens. Correlated functional status among segregating V segments might reflect linkage disequilibrium, but an unknown experimental factor could not be ruled out. A further reported finding was that TCR beta sequences accurately predicted the HLA-A and HLA-B alleles for most subjects in the first cohort. An earlier analysis of approximately 570 of the donors showed that most TCR beta V segments appeared in productive rearrangements either about 90% or about 30% of the time, which broadly matched IMGT annotations. A later analysis found that most CMV-associated TCR beta chains appeared HLA-restricted, with HLA associations seemingly driven largely by CMV exposure. In a later analysis, the rate of TCR association differed among HLA loci, with DRB1 alleles having the most associated TCRs and HLA-C alleles having the fewest. In the study, roughly 160 TCR beta chains were listed as associated with cytomegalovirus. According to the authors, the approach could potentially be generalized to other disease states and immunological phenotypes. Because counts were too low, approximately 18 rarely observed V segments, including chromosome 9 orphons, were excluded from the earlier analysis of around 590 of the donors. Because some donors lacked HLA typing at each locus, the association tests relied only on the typed subset. Immune exposure information for the cohort was limited to CMV serostatus.

The library was made by the immunoSEQ multiplex PCR assay. For the multiplex PCR, a mixture combining 60 forward primers for TCR Vbeta segments and 13 reverse primers for TCR Jbeta segments was used. The CDR3 region of rearranged TCR beta genes was amplified from genomic DNA with a multiplex PCR assay. Amplified TCR beta libraries were sequenced as 87-base-pair reads on the Illumina HiSeq System. The study's own analysis went as follows. A later analysis counted approximately 76 million unique TCR beta chains across the 640 or so repertoires, and approximately 11 million of these chains were shared by at least two donors. A nearest-neighbor algorithm error-corrected the raw reads and collapsed the reads into unique sequences, merging closely related sequences to remove PCR and sequencing errors. V, D and J gene segments were assigned by aligning CDR3 sequences to IMGT reference sequences. For a sequence to be retained, a match of at least six nucleotides was required to both a V gene segment and a J gene segment. A rearrangement counted as productive if the CDR3 had no stop codons and remained in frame with V and J, and every other rearrangement counted as non-productive. Following IMGT convention, CDR3 was defined as the stretch from the second conserved V-encoded cysteine to the conserved J-encoded phenylalanine. Sequences without an unambiguous match to a single V gene segment were excluded from the earlier analysis of 450 to 650 of the donors. An earlier analysis of just under 600 of the donors called V segments functional above 56.7% productive rearrangements and segregating when the between-donor standard deviation exceeded 5%. To diagnose cytomegalovirus status from the catalog of TCR beta chain sequences, a statistical classification framework was built. In a later analysis, V and J genes were assigned by comparing TCR nucleotide sequences against IMGT/GENE-DB human TR gene sequences. Using the TCRdist pipeline, a later analysis assigned CDR3 sequences along with most-parsimonious VDJ recombination scenarios. In a later analysis, each TCR beta chain was defined by its CDR3 amino acid sequence together with its V-gene family, and reads lacking a unique V-gene family were excluded. A later analysis removed nearly 600 highly shared, low-generation-probability nucleotide sequences to deal with suspected cross-contamination and a sequencing artifact. In a later analysis, a clonal expansion index was calculated for each public chain from normalized within-repertoire ranks of inferred template counts. A later analysis computed generation probabilities with a VDJ recombination model fitted to out-of-frame rearrangements, and checked the results against IGoR. In a later analysis, TCR-TCR, TCR-HLA and TCR-CMV co-occurrence was scored with hypergeometric tests, and a repertoire-size bias correction was applied to TCR pairs. False discovery rates were estimated in a later analysis by permuting HLA or CMV assignments 20 times. In a later analysis, co-occurring TCRs were grouped using DBSCAN, and TCRdist sequence similarity was added for clustering within HLA-allele-positive subsets. Repertoires with fewer than 30,000 or more than 120,000 public chains were left out of co-occurrence clustering, as were about five repertoires with anomalous nucleotide sharing. TCRdb took over this immuneACCESS table, retaining in-frame rearrangements with V and J assigned. Such tables are incomplete; in checked studies, under half of the missing clones stem from an unresolved V gene, and the remainder is unexplained. V, J and clone size are those of that table, while D and trimming were read from the DNA. This sample's clone table shows some 83,000 clones. The ten largest clones take up around 1.2% of the sample.

Trimming takes 5 bases off V and 8 bases off J; junction bases not matched to a gene: 15. From its cysteine to its phenylalanine, the CDR3 spans 17 amino acids. CDR3 DNA is the only sequence kept; it has 51 bases, read in frame from the first base. CDR1 SGHDT and CDR2 YYEEEE were looked up in the germline V gene. A note on this clone: It has no known antigen specificity.

The cohort comprised fewer than 700 healthy bone marrow donors. All cohort members were sampled while nominally healthy, although unrecorded immune exposures were likely present. The donor tested CMV seronegative and was one of the 352 seronegative cohort members. A peripheral blood sample was provided by each donor, and peripheral blood mononuclear cells were used for TCR beta sequencing. The Qiagen DNeasy Blood Extraction Kit was used to extract genomic DNA from the blood cell samples. The sequenced material came from PBMCs. The rearranged chain carries TRBV5-6 and TRBJ1-4; TRBD1 lines up with 10 middle nucleotides. The receptor comes from a woman aged 25 to 39 in good health and CMV-seronegative. CDR3 reads: CASSDLGQGTAGEKLFF. DNA sequence: TGTGCCAGCAGTGATCTGGGACAGGGGACGGCGGGGGAAAAACTGTTTTTT.